This entry describes one TCR beta chain. This specimen belongs to a study of CD8 T cells in Susac syndrome. This CDR3 is 15 amino acids long. V gave up 2 bases and J gave up 0 bases, with 7 bases separating them. CDR1 and CDR2 (germline): MNHEY, SVGEGT. Random hexamers were used to reverse transcribe an amount of about 0.45 to 1 ug RNA. TCRdb reanalysed the immunoSEQ multiplex PCR reads using MiXCR and keeps one entry per CDR3 protein. The sample lists 150,000 to 160,000 distinct CDR3 sequences, 85% to 95% occurring once. The receptor's source is a human donor with Susac syndrome. The J gene is TRBJ2-2, the V gene TRBV6-2 or TRBV6-3, with a weak D call TRBD2 (5 bases). Input material: CD4+ T cells from PBMCs. Here the CDR3 reads CASSYEGANTGELFF. The CDR3 nucleotides read TGTGCCAGCAGTTACGAGGGCGCGAACACCGGGGAGCTGTTTTTT.